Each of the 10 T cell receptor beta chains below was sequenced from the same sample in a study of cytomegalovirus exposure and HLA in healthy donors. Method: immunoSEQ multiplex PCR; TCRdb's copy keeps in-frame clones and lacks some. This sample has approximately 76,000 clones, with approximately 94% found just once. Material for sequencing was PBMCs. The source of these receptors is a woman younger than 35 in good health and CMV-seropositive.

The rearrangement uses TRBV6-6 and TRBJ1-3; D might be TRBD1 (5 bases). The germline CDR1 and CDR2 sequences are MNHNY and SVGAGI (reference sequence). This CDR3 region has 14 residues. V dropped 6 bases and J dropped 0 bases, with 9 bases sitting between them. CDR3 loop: CASSDSNSGNTIYF. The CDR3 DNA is TGTGCCAGCAGCGACAGTAACTCTGGAAACACCATATATTTT.

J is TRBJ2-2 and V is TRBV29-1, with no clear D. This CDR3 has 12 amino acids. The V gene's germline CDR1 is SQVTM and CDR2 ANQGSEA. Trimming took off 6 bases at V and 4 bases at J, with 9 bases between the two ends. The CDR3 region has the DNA TGCAGCGTCCAGGAAGTCACCGGGGAGCTGTTTTTT. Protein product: CSVQEVTGELFF.

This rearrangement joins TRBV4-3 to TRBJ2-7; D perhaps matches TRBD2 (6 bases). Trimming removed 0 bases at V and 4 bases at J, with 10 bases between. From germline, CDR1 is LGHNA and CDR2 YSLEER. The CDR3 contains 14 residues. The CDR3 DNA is TGCGCCAGCAGCCAAGATACGGGAGTTTACGAGCAGTACTTC. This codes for CASSQDTGVYEQYF.

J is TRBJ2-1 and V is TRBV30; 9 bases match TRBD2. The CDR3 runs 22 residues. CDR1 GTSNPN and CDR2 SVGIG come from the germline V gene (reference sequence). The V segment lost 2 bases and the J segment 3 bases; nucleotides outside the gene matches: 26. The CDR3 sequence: CAWSHNLGLTLLAGTDYNEQFF. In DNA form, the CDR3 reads TGTGCCTGGAGTCACAACTTGGGACTTACCCTCCTAGCGGGAACTGACTACAATGAGCAGTTCTTC. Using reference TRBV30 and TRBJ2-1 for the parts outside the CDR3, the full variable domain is SQTIHQWPATLVQPVGSPLSLECTVEGTSNPNLYWYRQAAGRGLQLLFYSVGIGQISSEVPQNLSASRPQDRQFILSSKKLLLSDSGFYLCAWSHNLGLTLLAGTDYNEQFFGPGTRLTVL.

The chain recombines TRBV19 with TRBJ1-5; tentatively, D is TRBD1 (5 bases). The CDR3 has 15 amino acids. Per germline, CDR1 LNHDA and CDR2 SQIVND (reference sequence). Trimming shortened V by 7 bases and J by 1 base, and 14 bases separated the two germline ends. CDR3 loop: CASTPWGESNQPQHF. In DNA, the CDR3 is TGTGCCAGTACCCCATGGGGCGAAAGCAATCAGCCCCAGCATTTT.

The CDR3 here is CASSPPPGQGGVKDEQYF. The CDR3 nucleotides read TGTGCCAGCAGCCCCCCCCCTGGCCAGGGAGGAGTTAAGGACGAGCAGTACTTC. The rearrangement links TRBV21-1 to TRBJ2-7; the tabulated D call, TRBD2, remains unverified against the DNA. TRBV21-1 counts as a pseudogene. This CDR3 comprises 18 residues.

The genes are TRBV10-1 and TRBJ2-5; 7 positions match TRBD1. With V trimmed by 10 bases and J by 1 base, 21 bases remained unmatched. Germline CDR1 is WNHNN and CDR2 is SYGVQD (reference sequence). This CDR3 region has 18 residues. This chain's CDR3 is CATPGATPGQSFQETQYF. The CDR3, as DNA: TGCGCCACCCCCGGGGCGACACCGGGACAGTCTTTCCAAGAGACCCAGTACTTC.

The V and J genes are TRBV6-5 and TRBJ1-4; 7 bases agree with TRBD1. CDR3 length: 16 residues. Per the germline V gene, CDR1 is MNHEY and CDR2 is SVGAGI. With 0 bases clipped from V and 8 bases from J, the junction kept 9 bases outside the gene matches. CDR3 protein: CASSYSSTGSEEKLFF. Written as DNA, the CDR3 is TGTGCCAGCAGTTACTCCTCGACAGGGTCGGAGGAAAAACTGTTTTTT.

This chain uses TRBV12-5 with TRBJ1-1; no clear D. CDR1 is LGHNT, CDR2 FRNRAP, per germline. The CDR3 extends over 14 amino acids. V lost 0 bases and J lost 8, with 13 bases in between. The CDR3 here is CASGLVWQTLEAFF. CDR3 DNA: TGTGCTAGTGGTTTGGTATGGCAGACTTTAGAAGCTTTCTTT.

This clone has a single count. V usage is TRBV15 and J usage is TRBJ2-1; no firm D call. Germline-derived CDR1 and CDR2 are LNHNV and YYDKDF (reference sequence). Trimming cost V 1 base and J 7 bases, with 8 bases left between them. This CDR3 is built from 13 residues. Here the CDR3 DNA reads TGTGCCACCAGCAGAGTCGACGGGAATGAGCAGTTCTTC. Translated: CATSRVDGNEQFF.